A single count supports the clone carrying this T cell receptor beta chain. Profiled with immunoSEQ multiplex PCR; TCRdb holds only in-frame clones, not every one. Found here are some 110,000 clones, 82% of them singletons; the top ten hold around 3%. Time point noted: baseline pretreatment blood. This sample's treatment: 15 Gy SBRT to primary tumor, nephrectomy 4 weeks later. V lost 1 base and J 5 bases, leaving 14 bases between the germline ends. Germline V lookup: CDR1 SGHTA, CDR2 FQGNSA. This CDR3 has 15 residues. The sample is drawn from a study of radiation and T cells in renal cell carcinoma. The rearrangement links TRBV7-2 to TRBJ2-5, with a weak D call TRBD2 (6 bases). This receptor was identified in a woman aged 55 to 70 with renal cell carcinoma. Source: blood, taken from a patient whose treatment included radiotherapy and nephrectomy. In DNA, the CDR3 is TGTGCCAGCAGCTTAGGGTCGGGGGAAATTGAGACCCAGTACTTC. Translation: CASSLGSGEIETQYF.